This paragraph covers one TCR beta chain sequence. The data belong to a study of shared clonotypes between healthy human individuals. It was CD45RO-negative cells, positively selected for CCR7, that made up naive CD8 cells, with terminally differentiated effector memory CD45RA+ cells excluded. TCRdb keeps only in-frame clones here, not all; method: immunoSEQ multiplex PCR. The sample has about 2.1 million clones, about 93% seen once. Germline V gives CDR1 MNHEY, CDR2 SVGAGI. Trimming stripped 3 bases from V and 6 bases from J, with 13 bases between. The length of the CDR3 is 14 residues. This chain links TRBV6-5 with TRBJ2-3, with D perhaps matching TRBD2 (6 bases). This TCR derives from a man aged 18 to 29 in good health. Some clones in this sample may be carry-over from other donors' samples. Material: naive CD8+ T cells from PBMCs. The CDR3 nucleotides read TGTGCCAGCAGTTATGCGGGGCCCAGGGATACGCAGTATTTT. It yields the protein CASSYAGPRDTQYF.